The 17 T cell receptor beta chains in this list originate from one sample, sequenced in a study of T cells in Graves' hyperthyroidism and ophthalmopathy. RNA transcripts were the template for amplifying TCR beta CDR3 regions. The HTBI primer set served for first-round RT-PCR of the TCR CDR3. Using its own MiXCR run on the multiplex PCR reads, TCRdb lists one record per CDR3 protein. The table includes a few hundred thousand distinct CDR3 sequences, more than 13% detected once. The source material was blood. Receptor source: a woman aged 25 to 45 with Graves' hyperthyroidism.

This clonotype was seen a few times. The rearrangement joins TRBV24-1 to TRBJ1-2; D gene uncertain. Trimming removed 5 bases from V and 2 bases from J, with 8 bases in between. This CDR3 has 13 residues. CDR1 is KGHDR, CDR2 SFDVKD, per germline. CDR3 in DNA: TGTGCCACCAGTGTCGGCAGCAACTATGGCTACACCTTC. Translating gives CATSVGSNYGYTF.

Only a few counts were recorded for this clonotype. The chain has TRBV19 and TRBJ2-3, with 8 bases lining up with TRBD2. The CDR3 is made up of 14 amino acids. V lost 7 bases, J lost 0 bases, and 3 bases stayed unmatched. The germline gives CDR1 LNHDA, CDR2 SQIVND (reference sequence). The CDR3 region has the DNA TGTGCCAGTAAGGCTAGCGGGAGCACAGATACGCAGTATTTT. Its protein product is CASKASGSTDTQYF.

The chain has TRBV5-1 and TRBJ2-7; maybe TRBD2 (5 bases). The CDR3 is 14 amino acids. V was cut by 4 bases and J by 3 bases, with 14 bases left in between. From germline, CDR1 is SGHRS and CDR2 YFSETQ. The CDR3 region has the DNA TGCGCCAGCAGCCAAAGCGGCGGAGACTACGAGCAGTACTTC. Its translation: CASSQSGGDYEQYF.

In this sample, this clonotype turned up many times. The chain employs TRBV28 and TRBJ2-7; 9 positions agree with TRBD1. The CDR3 loop spans 16 amino acids. Germline V CDR1 and CDR2: MDHEN, SYDVKM. V dropped 2 bases and J dropped 3; count of bases not matched to a gene: 8. In DNA form, the CDR3 reads TGTGCCAGCAGTTTAAATGGGGGACAGGGTTACTACGAGCAGTACTTC. It translates to CASSLNGGQGYYEQYF.

This clonotype occurred many times. V gene TRBV11-2 combines with J gene TRBJ2-7, with 13 bases aligning to TRBD2. This CDR3 contains 17 residues. Germline V gene lookup returns CDR1 SGHAT and CDR2 FQNNGV. Unmatched junction bases numbered 7, after V lost 3 bases and J lost 2 bases. Here the CDR3 DNA reads TGTGCCAGCAGCTTCGGACTAGCGGGAGTTCTTACCTACGAGCAGTACTTC. Protein product: CASSFGLAGVLTYEQYF. The variable domain in full, completed from reference TRBV11-2 and TRBJ2-7, reads EAGVAQSPRYKIIEKRQSVAFWCNPISGHATLYWYQQILGQGPKLLIQFQNNGVVDDSQLPKDRFSAERLKGVDSTLKIQPAKLEDSAVYLCASSFGLAGVLTYEQYFGPGTRLTVT.

In regard to this clonotype: Given a much more abundant clone one base away, this may be a read error. The conserved phenylalanine or tryptophan normally closing the CDR3 is absent here, so this likely arose from a read error. The V call is TRBV12-3 or TRBV12-4, the J call TRBJ2-1; the match to TRBD2 covers 10 bases. V was clipped by 8 bases and J by 7 bases; unmatched bases: 5. The CDR3 is 13 amino acids. The CDR3 region has the DNA TGTGCCAGCCGACCTAGCGGGAGTAATGAGCAGTTCCTC. Its translation: CASRPSGSNEQFL.

This clonotype was observed a few times. The genes are TRBV4-1 and TRBJ2-5, with 9 bases matching TRBD2. Germline V gene data show CDR1 as MGHRA and CDR2 as YSYEKL. The CDR3 is 16 residues long. V shed 1 base, J shed 5 bases, and the junction held 8 bases outside the gene matches. This CDR3 reads CASSQGGGLAWETQYF. In DNA, the CDR3 is TGCGCCAGCAGCCAAGGGGGGGGACTAGCTTGGGAGACCCAGTACTTC.

The genes are TRBV20-1 and TRBJ2-4; TRBD1 matches 9 bases. Germline V gene sequence: CDR1 DFQATT, CDR2 SNEGSKA (reference sequence). Germline trimming cut 5 bases from V and 3 bases from J; bases unmatched to any gene: 8. The CDR3 consists of 15 residues. This CDR3 reads CSAPTGGAGKNIQYF. The CDR3 DNA reads TGCAGTGCTCCCACAGGGGGCGCCGGCAAAAACATTCAGTACTTC.

This clonotype was detected many times. V and J are TRBV18 and TRBJ2-3; D might be TRBD1 or TRBD2, each matching 5 bases. This CDR3 has 17 amino acids. V was shortened by 2 bases and J by 2 bases, with 17 bases between the two germline ends. CDR1 is KGHSH and CDR2 is LQKENI in the germline V gene. CDR3 region: CASSPEGRGFDTDTQYF. CDR3 coding DNA: TGTGCCAGCTCACCAGAGGGGCGCGGCTTTGACACAGATACGCAGTATTTT.

This clonotype was counted a few times. The chain carries TRBV5-4 and TRBJ2-3; the D gene is possibly TRBD1 (5 bases). The CDR3 consists of 16 residues. Trimming shortened V by 1 base and J by 3 bases, and 15 bases separated the two germline ends. Germline lookup yields CDR1 SGHNT and CDR2 YYREEE (reference sequence). CDR3 bases: TGTGCCAGCAGCTTGCCAGGGAAAGGGCGGACAGATACGCAGTATTTT. Residues: CASSLPGKGRTDTQYF. The full variable domain, in which reference TRBV5-4 and TRBJ2-3 provide the parts outside the CDR3, is ETGVTQSPTHLIKTRGQQVTLRCSSQSGHNTVSWYQQALGQGPQFIFQYYREEENGRGNFPPRFSGLQFPNYSSELNVNALELDDSALYLCASSLPGKGRTDTQYFGPGTRLTVL.

The sample holds many counts of this clonotype. The V call is TRBV3-1, the J call TRBJ1-1; 7 positions match TRBD1. The V segment lost 2 bases and the J segment 3 bases; nucleotides outside the gene matches: 12. This CDR3 region has 17 residues. Per germline, CDR1 LGHDT and CDR2 YNNKEL (reference sequence). CDR3 sequence (DNA): TGTGCCAGCAGCCAACTCGCGGGACTAACAGGGGACACTGAAGCTTTCTTT. Amino acids: CASSQLAGLTGDTEAFF.

Here the CDR3 DNA reads TGTGCCAGCAGTTCGACCGGGACATCGAACACTGAAGCTTTCTTT. The encoded protein is CASSSTGTSNTEAFF. The chain uses TRBV28 and TRBJ1-1, with D possibly being TRBD1 (6 bases). The CDR3 runs to 15 residues. V lost 4 bases to trimming and J lost 1 base, with 13 bases between them. Germline CDR1 MDHEN, CDR2 SYDVKM.

This clonotype occurred a few times. The V call is TRBV28, the J call TRBJ1-1, with TRBD1 identical over 7 bases. Germline V gives CDR1 MDHEN, CDR2 SYDVKM. The trim removed 4 bases at V and 1 base at J, leaving 6 bases unmatched. This CDR3 spans 15 amino acids. CDR3 in DNA: TGTGCCAGCAGTTCGACCGGGACAGAGAACACTGAAGCTTTCTTT. Translating it yields CASSSTGTENTEAFF. Based on the CDR3 plus reference TRBV28 and TRBJ1-1, the full variable domain is DVKVTQSSRYLVKRTGEKVFLECVQDMDHENMFWYRQDPGLGLRLIYFSYDVKMKEKGDIPEGYSVSREKKERFSLILESASTNQTSMYLCASSSTGTENTEAFFGQGTRLTVV.

This clonotype was seen a handful of times. With a much larger clone just one base away, this may be a read error. The chain is built from TRBV29-1 and TRBJ2-7; D perhaps matches TRBD1 (5 bases). The CDR3 contains 14 residues. The V and J ends lost 1 base and 0 bases respectively, with 10 bases between them. Germline-derived CDR1 and CDR2 are SQVTM and ANQGSEA. The DNA for the CDR3 is TGCAGCGTTGAAGGTACAGGAACCTCCTACGAGCAGTACTTC. It yields the protein CSVEGTGTSYEQYF.

This clonotype has ten or more counts. The chain carries TRBV7-2 and TRBJ2-7; 8 nucleotides line up with TRBD2. The CDR3 runs 14 residues. CDR1 SGHTA and CDR2 FQGNSA come from the germline V gene. V shed 3 bases, J shed 3 bases, and the junction held 4 bases outside the gene matches. The CDR3 loop is CASSFTSGNYEQYF. The CDR3 DNA reads as TGTGCCAGCAGCTTTACTAGCGGAAACTACGAGCAGTACTTC.

This clonotype was recorded at least ten times. The V and J genes are TRBV12-3 or TRBV12-4 and TRBJ2-3; D might be TRBD2 (7 bases). CDR3 length equals 11 residues. The V end lost 8 bases, the J end lost 8 bases, and 11 bases lay between the germline ends. The CDR3: CASAGEGTQYF. The CDR3 nucleotides read TGTGCCAGCGCAGGGGAGGGTACGCAGTATTTT.

This clonotype has a count of ten or more. The V call is TRBV20-1, the J call TRBJ1-1; 7 bases are a match to TRBD1. The CDR3 is made up of 18 amino acids. Germline lookup yields CDR1 DFQATT and CDR2 SNEGSKA (reference sequence). With V trimmed by 5 bases and J by 5 bases, 23 bases remained unmatched. This CDR3 reads CSAPSLRFAGTVATEAFF. The CDR3 coding sequence is TGCAGTGCTCCCTCGCTACGATTTGCCGGGACAGTCGCAACTGAAGCTTTCTTT.